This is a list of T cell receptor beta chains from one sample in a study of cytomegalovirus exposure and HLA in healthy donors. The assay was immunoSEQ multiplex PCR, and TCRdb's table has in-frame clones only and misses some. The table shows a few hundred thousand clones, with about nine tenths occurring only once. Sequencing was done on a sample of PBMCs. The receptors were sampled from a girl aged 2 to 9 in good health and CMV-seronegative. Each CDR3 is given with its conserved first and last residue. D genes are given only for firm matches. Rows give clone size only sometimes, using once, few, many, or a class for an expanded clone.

CDR3: CASSLTGVYEQYF
DNA: TGTGCCAGCAGCTTAACAGGGGTATACGAGCAGTACTTC
D: TRBD1
J: TRBJ2-7
V: TRBV7-9
size: NA

CDR3: CASSFLGTGAYEQYF
DNA: TGTGCCAGCAGCTTTTTGGGGACAGGTGCCTACGAGCAGTACTTC
D: TRBD1
J: TRBJ2-7
V: TRBV5-4
size: NA

CDR3: CASSFSGQGVITQYF
DNA: TGTGCCAGCAGTTTTTCGGGACAGGGGGTCATTACGCAGTATTTT
D: TRBD1
J: TRBJ2-3
V: TRBV28
size: NA

CDR3: CASSEAFTGGGRGETQYF
DNA: TGTGCCAGCAGTGAAGCGTTCACAGGGGGCGGAAGGGGAGAGACCCAGTACTTC
D: TRBD1
J: TRBJ2-5
V: TRBV2
size: NA

CDR3: CASSVGRASGNTIYF
DNA: TGCGCCAGCAGCGTGGGCAGGGCATCTGGAAACACCATATATTTT
D: NA
J: TRBJ1-3
V: TRBV5-1
size: NA

CDR3: CASSLESVDSPLHF
DNA: TGTGCCAGCAGTTTAGAGTCGGTCGATTCACCCCTCCACTTT
D: NA
J: TRBJ1-6
V: TRBV27
size: NA

CDR3: CAWSVRTGESPLHF
DNA: TGTGCCTGGAGTGTAAGGACAGGAGAATCACCCCTCCACTTT
D: TRBD1
J: TRBJ1-6
V: TRBV30
size: NA

CDR3: CASSLPKQPPGKVDTIYF
DNA: TGTGCCAGCAGTTTACCAAAGCAGCCCCCGGGAAAGGTAGACACCATATATTTT
D: NA
J: TRBJ1-3
V: TRBV27
size: NA

CDR3: CATSKGETQYF
DNA: TGTGCCACCAGCAAGGGGGAGACCCAGTACTTC
D: NA
J: TRBJ2-5
V: TRBV15
size: NA

CDR3: CASTLTGGAPNEQFF
DNA: TGTGCCAGCACCCTGACAGGGGGCGCTCCCAATGAGCAGTTCTTC
D: TRBD1
J: TRBJ2-1
V: TRBV6-6
size: NA

CDR3: CASRPGGGANTGELFF
DNA: TGTGCCAGCCGCCCGGGTGGGGGGGCGAACACCGGGGAGCTGTTTTTT
D: TRBD2
J: TRBJ2-2
V: TRBV27
size: NA

CDR3: CASSRTDRGPYEQYF
DNA: TGCGCCAGCAGCCGAACCGACAGGGGCCCCTACGAGCAGTACTTC
D: TRBD1
J: TRBJ2-7
V: TRBV4-1
size: NA

CDR3: CASSTVAEAPQRTQYF
DNA: TGTGCCAGTAGTACGGTAGCGGAGGCCCCCCAGAGGACCCAGTACTTC
D: NA
J: TRBJ2-5
V: TRBV19
size: once

CDR3: CASSPPWEAPSGANVLTF
DNA: TGTGCCAGCAGCCCCCCCTGGGAGGCCCCTTCTGGGGCCAACGTCCTGACTTTC
D: NA
J: TRBJ2-6
V: TRBV9
size: NA

CDR3: CASSYSSRVEWPQHF
DNA: TGTGCCAGCAGTTACTCGAGCAGGGTGGAATGGCCCCAGCATTTT
D: NA
J: TRBJ1-5
V: TRBV6-5
size: NA

CDR3: CASSPGLAGVVGTQYF
DNA: TGTGCCAGCTCACCAGGACTAGCGGGAGTAGTGGGTACGCAGTATTTT
D: TRBD2
J: TRBJ2-3
V: TRBV18
size: NA

CDR3: CASSLFPGSSYNEQFF
DNA: TGTGCCAGCAGCTTATTTCCGGGTAGCTCCTACAATGAGCAGTTCTTC
D: NA
J: TRBJ2-1
V: TRBV7-8
size: NA

CDR3: CATSRGVGDNEQFF
DNA: TGTGCCACCAGCAGAGGAGTCGGGGACAATGAGCAGTTCTTC
D: NA
J: TRBJ2-1
V: TRBV15
size: NA

CDR3: CASSSVIKLTEAFF
DNA: TGTGCCAGCAGCTCTGTAATAAAACTCACTGAAGCTTTCTTT
D: NA
J: TRBJ1-1
V: TRBV7-2
size: NA

CDR3: CASSLGQGEDEQFF
DNA: TGCGCCAGCAGCTTGGGACAGGGGGAGGATGAGCAGTTCTTC
D: TRBD1
J: TRBJ2-1
V: TRBV5-1
size: once